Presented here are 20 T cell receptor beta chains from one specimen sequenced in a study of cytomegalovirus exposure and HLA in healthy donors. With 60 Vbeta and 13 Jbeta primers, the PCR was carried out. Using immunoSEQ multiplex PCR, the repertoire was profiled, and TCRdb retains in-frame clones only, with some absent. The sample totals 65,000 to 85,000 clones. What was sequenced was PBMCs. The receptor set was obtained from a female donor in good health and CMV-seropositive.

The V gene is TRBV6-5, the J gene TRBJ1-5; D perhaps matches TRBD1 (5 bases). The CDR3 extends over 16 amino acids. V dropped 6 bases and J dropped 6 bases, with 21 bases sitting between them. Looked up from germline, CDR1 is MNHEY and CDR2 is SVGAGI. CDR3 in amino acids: CASSYGAPGGGQPQHF. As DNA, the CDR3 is TGTGCCAGCAGCTACGGGGCTCCTGGCGGTGGTCAGCCCCAGCATTTT.

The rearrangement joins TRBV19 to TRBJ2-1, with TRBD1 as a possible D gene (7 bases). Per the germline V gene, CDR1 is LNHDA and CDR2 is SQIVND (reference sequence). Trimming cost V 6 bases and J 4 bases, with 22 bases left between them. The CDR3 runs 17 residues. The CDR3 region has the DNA TGTGCCAGTAGCTATAGTTCAGGCAGGGGGAGGTACAATGAGCAGTTCTTC. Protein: CASSYSSGRGRYNEQFF.

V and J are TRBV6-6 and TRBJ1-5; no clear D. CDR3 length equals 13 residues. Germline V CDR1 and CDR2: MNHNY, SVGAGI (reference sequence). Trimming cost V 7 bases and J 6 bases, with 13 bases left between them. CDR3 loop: CASTEWAPQPQHF. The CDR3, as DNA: TGTGCCAGCACCGAATGGGCACCTCAGCCCCAGCATTTT.

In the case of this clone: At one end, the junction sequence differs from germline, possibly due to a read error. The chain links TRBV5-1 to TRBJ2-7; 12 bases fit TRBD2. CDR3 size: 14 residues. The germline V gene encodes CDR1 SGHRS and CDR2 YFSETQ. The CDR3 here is CASSSSGGAYEQSF. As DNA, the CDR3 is TGCGCCAGCAGCTCTAGCGGGGGGGCCTACGAGCAGTCCTTC. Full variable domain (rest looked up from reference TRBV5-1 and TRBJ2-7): KAGVTQTPRYLIKTRGQQVTLSCSPISGHRSVSWYQQTPGQGLQFLFEYFSETQRNKGNFPGRFSGRQFSNSRSEMNVSTLELGDSALYLCASSSSGGAYEQSFGPGTRLTVT.

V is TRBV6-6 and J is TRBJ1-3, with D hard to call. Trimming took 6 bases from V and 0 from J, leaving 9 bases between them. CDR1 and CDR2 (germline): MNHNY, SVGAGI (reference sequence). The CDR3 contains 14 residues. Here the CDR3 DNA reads TGTGCCAGCAGCTCTGACACCTCTGGAAACACCATATATTTT. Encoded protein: CASSSDTSGNTIYF.

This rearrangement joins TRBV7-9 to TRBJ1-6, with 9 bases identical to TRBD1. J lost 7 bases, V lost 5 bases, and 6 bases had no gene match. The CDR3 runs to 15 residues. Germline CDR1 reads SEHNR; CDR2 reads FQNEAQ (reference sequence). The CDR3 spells CASSTTGGGNSPLHF. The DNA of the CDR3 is TGTGCCAGCAGCACGACAGGGGGAGGAAATTCACCCCTCCACTTT.

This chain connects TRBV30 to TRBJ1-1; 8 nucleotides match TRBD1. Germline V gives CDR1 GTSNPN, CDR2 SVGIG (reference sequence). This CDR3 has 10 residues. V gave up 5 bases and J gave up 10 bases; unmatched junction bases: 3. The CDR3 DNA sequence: TGTGCCTGGCAACAGGGGGGAGCTTTCTTT. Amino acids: CAWQQGGAFF.

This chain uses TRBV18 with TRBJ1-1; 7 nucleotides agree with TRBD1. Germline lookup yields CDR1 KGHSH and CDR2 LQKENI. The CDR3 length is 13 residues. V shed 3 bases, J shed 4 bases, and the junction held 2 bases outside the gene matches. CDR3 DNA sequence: TGTGCCAGCTCACCGGGACAGAGCACTGAAGCTTTCTTT. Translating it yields CASSPGQSTEAFF.

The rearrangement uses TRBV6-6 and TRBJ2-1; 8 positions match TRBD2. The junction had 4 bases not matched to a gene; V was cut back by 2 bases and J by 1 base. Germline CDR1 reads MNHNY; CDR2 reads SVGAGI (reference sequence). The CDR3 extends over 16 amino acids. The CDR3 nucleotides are TGTGCCAGCAGTTACCCCACGGGAGGGTCCTACAATGAGCAGTTCTTC. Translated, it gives CASSYPTGGSYNEQFF.

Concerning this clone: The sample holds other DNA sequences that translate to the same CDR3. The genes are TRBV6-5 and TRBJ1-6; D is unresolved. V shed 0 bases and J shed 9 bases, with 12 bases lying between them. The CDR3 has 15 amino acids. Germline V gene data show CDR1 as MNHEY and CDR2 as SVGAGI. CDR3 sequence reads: CASSYSANIASPLHF. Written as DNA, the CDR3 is TGTGCCAGCAGTTACTCCGCAAACATTGCTTCACCCCTCCACTTT.

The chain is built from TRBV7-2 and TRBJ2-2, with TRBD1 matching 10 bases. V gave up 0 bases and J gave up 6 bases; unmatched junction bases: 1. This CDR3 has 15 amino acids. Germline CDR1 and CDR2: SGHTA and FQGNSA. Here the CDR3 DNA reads TGTGCCAGCAGCTTAGCCGACAGGGGGCCCGGGGAGCTGTTTTTT. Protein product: CASSLADRGPGELFF.

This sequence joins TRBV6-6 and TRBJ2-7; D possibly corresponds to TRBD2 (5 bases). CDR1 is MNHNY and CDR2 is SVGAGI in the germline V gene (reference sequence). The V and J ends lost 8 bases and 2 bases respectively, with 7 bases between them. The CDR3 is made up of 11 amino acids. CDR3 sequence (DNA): TGTGCCAGCGGGGAGACCTACGAGCAGTACTTC. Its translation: CASGETYEQYF.

DNA of the CDR3: TGTGCCTGGAGCCCAGGGGTGCCTGAAGCTTTCTTT. Amino acid sequence: CAWSPGVPEAFF. The J gene is TRBJ1-1, the V gene TRBV30; D perhaps matches TRBD1 (6 bases). Germline V gene lookup returns CDR1 GTSNPN and CDR2 SVGIG (reference sequence). Trimming left V 3 bases short and J 6 bases short, with 11 bases between. The length of the CDR3 is 12 residues.

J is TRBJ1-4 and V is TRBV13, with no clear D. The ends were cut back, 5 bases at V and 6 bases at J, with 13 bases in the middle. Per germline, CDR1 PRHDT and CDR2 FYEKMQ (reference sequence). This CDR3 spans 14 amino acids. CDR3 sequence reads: CASSPPSEDEKLFF. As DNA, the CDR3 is TGTGCCAGCAGCCCTCCCAGTGAGGATGAAAAACTGTTTTTT.

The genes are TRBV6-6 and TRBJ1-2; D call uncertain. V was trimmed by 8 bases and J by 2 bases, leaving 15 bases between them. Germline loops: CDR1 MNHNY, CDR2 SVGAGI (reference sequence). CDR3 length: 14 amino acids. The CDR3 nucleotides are TGTGCCAGCCGAGCCCCCCTTAGCAACTATGGCTACACCTTC. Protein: CASRAPLSNYGYTF.

The CDR3 coding sequence is TGCAGCGTTGACGTGGTTTTTAGGGAGGATACGCAGTATTTT. Translating gives CSVDVVFREDTQYF. The chain links TRBV29-1 to TRBJ2-3, with D possibly TRBD2 on 5 matching bases. The CDR3 has 14 amino acids. Trimming removed 3 bases at V and 6 bases at J, with 16 bases between. Germline V gene sequence: CDR1 SQVTM, CDR2 ANQGSEA.

CDR3 protein: CASSTIPNGGRIGVAYEQYF. The CDR3 DNA is TGTGCCAGTAGTACCATCCCCAACGGCGGGAGAATAGGGGTTGCCTACGAGCAGTACTTC. The genes are TRBV19 and TRBJ2-7, with 7 positions matching TRBD2. Germline V gene data show CDR1 as LNHDA and CDR2 as SQIVND (reference sequence). With 4 bases clipped from V and 2 bases from J, the junction kept 23 bases outside the gene matches. The CDR3 consists of 20 residues.

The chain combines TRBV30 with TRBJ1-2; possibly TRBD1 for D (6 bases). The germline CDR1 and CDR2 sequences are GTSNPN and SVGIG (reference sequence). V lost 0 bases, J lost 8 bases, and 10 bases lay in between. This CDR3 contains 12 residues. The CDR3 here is CAWSVGGYGYTF. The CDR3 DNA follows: TGTGCCTGGAGTGTAGGGGGTTACGGCTACACCTTC.

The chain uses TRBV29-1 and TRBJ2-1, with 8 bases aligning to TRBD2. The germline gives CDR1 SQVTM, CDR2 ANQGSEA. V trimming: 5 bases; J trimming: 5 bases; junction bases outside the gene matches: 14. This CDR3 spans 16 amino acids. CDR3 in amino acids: CSVLPESSGDDNEQFF. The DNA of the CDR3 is TGCAGCGTTCTGCCGGAAAGTAGCGGGGACGACAATGAGCAGTTCTTC.

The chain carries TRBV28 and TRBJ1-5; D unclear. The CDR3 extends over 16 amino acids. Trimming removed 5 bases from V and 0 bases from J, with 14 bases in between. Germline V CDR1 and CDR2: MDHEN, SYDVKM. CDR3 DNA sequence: TGTGCCAGCAGTACTGGGTCAGGCAGTAGCAATCAGCCCCAGCATTTT. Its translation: CASSTGSGSSNQPQHF.